This T cell receptor beta chain appears in the sequencing data of a study of cytomegalovirus exposure and HLA in healthy donors. The PCR made use of 60 Vbeta and 13 Jbeta primers. The method was immunoSEQ multiplex PCR; TCRdb's version includes in-frame clones alone and lacks a portion of them. Among some 140,000 clones, 70% to 80% were seen once, and the ten largest hold 2.1%. Study results and caveats: An analysis was carried out later, and it reportedly showed fewer N-insertions in an Asian-associated ancestry cluster than the approximately 700-donor mean.

This clone appeared a few times. The antigen is unknown. Germline V CDR1 and CDR2: MGHDK, SYGVNS. V dropped 1 base and J dropped 3 bases, with 9 bases sitting between them. CDR3 length equals 14 residues. This clonotype was obtained from a man aged 25-45 years in good health and CMV-seronegative. The rearrangement uses TRBV25-1 and TRBJ1-2; D is uncertain. Sequences were obtained from PBMCs. The CDR3 coding sequence is TGTGCCAGCAGTGAATCGGGCGGGCACTATGGCTACACCTTC. Translated, it gives CASSESGGHYGYTF.